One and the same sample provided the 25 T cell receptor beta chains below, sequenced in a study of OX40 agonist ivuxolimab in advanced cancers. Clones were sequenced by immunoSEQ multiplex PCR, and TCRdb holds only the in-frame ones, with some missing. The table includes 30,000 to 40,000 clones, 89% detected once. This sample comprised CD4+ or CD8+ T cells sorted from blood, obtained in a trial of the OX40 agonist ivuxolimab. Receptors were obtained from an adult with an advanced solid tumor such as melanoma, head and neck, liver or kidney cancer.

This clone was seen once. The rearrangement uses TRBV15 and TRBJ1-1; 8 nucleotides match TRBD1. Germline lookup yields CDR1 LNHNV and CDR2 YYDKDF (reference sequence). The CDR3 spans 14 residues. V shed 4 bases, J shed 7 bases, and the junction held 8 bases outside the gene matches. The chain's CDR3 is CATSTLTGADEAFF. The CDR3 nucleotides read TGTGCCACCAGCACCTTGACAGGGGCCGATGAAGCTTTCTTT. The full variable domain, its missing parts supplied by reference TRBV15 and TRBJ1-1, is DAMVIQNPRYQVTQFGKPVTLSCSQTLNHNVMYWYQQKSSQAPKLLFHYYDKDFNNEADTPDNFQSRRPNTSFCFLDIRSPGLGDTAMYLCATSTLTGADEAFFGQGTRLTVV.

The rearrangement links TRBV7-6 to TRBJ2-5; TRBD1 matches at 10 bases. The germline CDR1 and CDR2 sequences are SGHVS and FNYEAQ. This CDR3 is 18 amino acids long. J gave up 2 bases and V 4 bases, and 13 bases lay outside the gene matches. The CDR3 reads CASSSSRTGQGRQETQYF. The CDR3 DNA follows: TGTGCCAGCAGCTCTAGTCGAACGGGACAGGGGAGACAAGAGACCCAGTACTTC.

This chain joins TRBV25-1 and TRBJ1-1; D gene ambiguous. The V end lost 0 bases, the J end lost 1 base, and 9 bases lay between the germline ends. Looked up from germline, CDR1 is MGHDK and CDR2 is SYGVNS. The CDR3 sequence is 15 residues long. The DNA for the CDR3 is TGTGCCAGCAGTGAATATGGTCGGGGGAACACTGAAGCTTTCTTT. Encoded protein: CASSEYGRGNTEAFF.

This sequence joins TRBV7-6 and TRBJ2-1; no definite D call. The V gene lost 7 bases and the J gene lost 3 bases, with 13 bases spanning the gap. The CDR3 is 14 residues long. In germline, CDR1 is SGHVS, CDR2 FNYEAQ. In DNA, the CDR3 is TGTGCCAGCACTTTTTTTGGAAACTACAATGAGCAGTTCTTC. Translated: CASTFFGNYNEQFF.

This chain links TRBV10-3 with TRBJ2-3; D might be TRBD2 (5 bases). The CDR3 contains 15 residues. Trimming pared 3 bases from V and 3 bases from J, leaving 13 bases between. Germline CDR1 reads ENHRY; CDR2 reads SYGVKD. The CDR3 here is CAISEPGMGTDTQYF. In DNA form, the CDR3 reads TGTGCCATCAGTGAACCCGGGATGGGGACAGATACGCAGTATTTT.

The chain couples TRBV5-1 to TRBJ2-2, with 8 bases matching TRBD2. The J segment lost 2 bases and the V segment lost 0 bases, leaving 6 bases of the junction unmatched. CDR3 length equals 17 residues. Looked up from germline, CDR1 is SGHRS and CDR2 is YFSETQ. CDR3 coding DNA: TGCGCCAGCAGCTTGGGAATAGCGGGACTTAACACCGGGGAGCTGTTTTTT. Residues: CASSLGIAGLNTGELFF.

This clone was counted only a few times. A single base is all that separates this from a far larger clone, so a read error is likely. The CDR3: CASSLGLAGAGEQYF. As DNA, the CDR3 is TGTGCCAGCAGCTTGGGACTAGCGGGGGCGGGGGAGCAGTACTTC. This chain links TRBV11-3 with TRBJ2-7; 14 bases align to TRBD2. Trimming cost V 3 bases and J 7 bases; bases outside gene matches: 5. Looked up from germline, CDR1 is SGHNT and CDR2 is YENEEA. This CDR3 comprises 15 residues.

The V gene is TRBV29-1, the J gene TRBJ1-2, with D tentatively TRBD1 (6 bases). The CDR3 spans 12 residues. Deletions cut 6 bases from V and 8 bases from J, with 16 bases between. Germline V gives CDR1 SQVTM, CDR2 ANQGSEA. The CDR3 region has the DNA TGCAGCGTCCTCGGACAGCTAGAAGGCTACACCTTC. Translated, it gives CSVLGQLEGYTF. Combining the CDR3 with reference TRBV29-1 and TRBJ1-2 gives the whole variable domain SAVISQKPSRDICQRGTSLTIQCQVDSQVTMMFWYRQQPGQSLTLIATANQGSEATYESGFVIDKFPISRPNLTFSTLTVSNMSPEDSSIYLCSVLGQLEGYTFGSGTRLTVV.

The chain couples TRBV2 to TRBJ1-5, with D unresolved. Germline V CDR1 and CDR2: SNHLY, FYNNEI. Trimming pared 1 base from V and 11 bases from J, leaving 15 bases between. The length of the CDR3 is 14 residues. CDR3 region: CASSEVGRRMAQHF. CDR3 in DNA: TGTGCCAGCAGTGAAGTCGGGAGAAGGATGGCCCAGCATTTT.

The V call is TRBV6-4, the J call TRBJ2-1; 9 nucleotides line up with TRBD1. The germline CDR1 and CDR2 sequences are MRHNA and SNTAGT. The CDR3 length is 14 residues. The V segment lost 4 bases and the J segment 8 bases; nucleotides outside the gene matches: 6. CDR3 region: CASSVRDRVYEQFF. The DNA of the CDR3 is TGTGCCAGCAGTGTTCGGGACAGGGTCTATGAGCAGTTCTTC.

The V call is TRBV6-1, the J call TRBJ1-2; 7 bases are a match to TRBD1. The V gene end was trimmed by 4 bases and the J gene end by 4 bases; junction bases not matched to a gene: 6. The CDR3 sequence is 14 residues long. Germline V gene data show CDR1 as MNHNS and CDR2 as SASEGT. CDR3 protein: CASSATGTGYGYTF. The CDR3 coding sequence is TGTGCCAGCAGTGCGACAGGGACCGGCTATGGCTACACCTTC.

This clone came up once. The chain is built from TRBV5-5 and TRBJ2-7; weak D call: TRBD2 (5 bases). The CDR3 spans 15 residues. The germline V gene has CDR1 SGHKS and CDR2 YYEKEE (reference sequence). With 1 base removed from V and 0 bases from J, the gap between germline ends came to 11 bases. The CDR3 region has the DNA TGTGCCAGCAGCTTGTCGGGGATCAGCTCCTACGAGCAGTACTTC. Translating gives CASSLSGISSYEQYF.

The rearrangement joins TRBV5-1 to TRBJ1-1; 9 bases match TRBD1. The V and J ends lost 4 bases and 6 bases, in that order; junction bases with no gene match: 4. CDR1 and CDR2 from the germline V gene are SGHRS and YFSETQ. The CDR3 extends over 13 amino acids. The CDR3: CASSAYRGPEAFF. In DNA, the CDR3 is TGCGCCAGCAGCGCCTACAGGGGGCCTGAAGCTTTCTTT.

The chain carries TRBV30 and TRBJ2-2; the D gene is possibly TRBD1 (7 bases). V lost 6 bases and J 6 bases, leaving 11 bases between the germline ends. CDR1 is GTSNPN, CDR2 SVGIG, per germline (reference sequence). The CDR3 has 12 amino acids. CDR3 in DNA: TGTGCCTGCCTCAGGGGGGCCGGGGAGCTGTTTTTT. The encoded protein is CACLRGAGELFF. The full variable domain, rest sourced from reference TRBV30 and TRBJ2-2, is SQTIHQWPATLVQPVGSPLSLECTVEGTSNPNLYWYRQAAGRGLQLLFYSVGIGQISSEVPQNLSASRPQDRQFILSSKKLLLSDSGFYLCACLRGAGELFFGEGSRLTVL.

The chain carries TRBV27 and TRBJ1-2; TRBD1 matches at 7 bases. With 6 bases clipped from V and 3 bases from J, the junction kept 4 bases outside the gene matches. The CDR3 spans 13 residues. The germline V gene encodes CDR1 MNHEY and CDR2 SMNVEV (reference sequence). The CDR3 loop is CASSPGQDYGYTF. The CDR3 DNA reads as TGTGCCAGCAGCCCCGGACAGGACTATGGCTACACCTTC.

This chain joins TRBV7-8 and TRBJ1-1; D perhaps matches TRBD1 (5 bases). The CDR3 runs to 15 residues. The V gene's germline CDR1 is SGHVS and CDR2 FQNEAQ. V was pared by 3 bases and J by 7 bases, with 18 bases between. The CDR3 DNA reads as TGTGCCAGCAGCTTGGACCCCACGGGGGAGATTGAAGCTTTCTTT. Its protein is CASSLDPTGEIEAFF.

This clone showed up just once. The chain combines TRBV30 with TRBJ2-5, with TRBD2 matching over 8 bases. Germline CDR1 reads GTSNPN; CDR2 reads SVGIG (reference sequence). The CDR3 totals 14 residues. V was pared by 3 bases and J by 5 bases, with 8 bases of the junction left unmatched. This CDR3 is CAWRSGGAGETQYF. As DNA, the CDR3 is TGTGCCTGGAGATCGGGGGGGGCCGGGGAGACCCAGTACTTC.

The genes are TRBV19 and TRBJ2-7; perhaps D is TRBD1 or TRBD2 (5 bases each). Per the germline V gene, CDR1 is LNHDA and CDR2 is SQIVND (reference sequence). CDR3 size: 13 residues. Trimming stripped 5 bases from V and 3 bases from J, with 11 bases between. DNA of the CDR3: TGTGCCAGTAGTTGGGGGATCAACTACGAGCAGTACTTC. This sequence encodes CASSWGINYEQYF.

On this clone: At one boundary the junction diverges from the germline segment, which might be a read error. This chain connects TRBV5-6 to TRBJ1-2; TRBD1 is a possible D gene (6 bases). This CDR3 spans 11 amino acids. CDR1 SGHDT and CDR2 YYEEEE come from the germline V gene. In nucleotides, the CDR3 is TGTGCCAGCAGCTTGAGGACAGCTCGCGCCTTC. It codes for CASSLRTARAF.

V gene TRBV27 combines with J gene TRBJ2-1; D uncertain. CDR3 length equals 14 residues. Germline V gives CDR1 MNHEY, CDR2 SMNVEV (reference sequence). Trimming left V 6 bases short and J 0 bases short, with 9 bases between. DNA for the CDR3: TGTGCCAGCAGCACCGGTCCCTCCTACAATGAGCAGTTCTTC. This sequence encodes CASSTGPSYNEQFF.

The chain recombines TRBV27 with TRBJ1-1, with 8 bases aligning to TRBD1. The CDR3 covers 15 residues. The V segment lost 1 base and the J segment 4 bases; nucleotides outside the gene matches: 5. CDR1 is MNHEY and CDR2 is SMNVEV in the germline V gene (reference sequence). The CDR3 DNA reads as TGTGCCAGCAGTTTATGGACAGGGTCGGCCACTGAAGCTTTCTTT. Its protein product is CASSLWTGSATEAFF.

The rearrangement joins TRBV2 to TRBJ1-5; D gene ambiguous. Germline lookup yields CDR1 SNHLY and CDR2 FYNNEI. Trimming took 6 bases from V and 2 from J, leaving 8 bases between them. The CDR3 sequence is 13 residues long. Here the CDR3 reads CASRWGGNQPQHF. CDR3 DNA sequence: TGTGCCAGCAGGTGGGGTGGCAATCAGCCCCAGCATTTT.

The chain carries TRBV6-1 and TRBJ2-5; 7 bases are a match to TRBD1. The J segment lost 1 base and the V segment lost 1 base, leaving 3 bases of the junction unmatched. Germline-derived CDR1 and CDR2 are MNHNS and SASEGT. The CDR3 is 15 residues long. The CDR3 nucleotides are TGTGCCAGCAGTGAAGACAGGGGCAGCCAAGAGACCCAGTACTTC. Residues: CASSEDRGSQETQYF.

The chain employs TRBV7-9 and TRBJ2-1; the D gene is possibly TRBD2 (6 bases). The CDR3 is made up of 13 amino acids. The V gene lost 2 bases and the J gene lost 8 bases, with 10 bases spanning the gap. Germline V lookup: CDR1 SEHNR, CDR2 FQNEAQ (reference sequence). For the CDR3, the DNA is TGTGCCAGCAGCTTAACTAGCTTGGATGAGCAGTTCTTC. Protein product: CASSLTSLDEQFF.

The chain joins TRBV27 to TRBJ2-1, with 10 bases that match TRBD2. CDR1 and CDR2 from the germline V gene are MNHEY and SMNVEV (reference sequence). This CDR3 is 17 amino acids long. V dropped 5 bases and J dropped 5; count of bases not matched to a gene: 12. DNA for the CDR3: TGTGCCAGCAGTCCGCTTACAAGCGGGGGGGTAAACAATGAGCAGTTCTTC. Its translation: CASSPLTSGGVNNEQFF.